Listed below are T cell receptor beta chains from one sample, sequenced in a study of identical twins. From the 5' RACE reads, TCRdb called clonotypes with MiXCR, one entry per CDR3 protein. The sample contains around 470,000 distinct CDR3 sequences, about 14% of which appear only once. These data are also associated with another study on yellow fever vaccine responses in identical twins.

The sequencing input was CD4+ T cells sorted from blood. The receptors derive from a woman aged 18-35 years in good health. Both conserved end residues are part of each CDR3. Each record gives: J gene, V gene, D gene, clone size, CDR3 DNA, CDR3 protein. D genes are given only for firm matches. Expanded clones get a size class; other rows say once, few or many, or leave the size out.

j_gene: TRBJ1-1; v_gene: TRBV10-3; d_gene: TRBD1; abundance: few; CDR3nt: TGTGCCATCAGTGGGCCGAAGGCAGGGGGAGGAGAGACTGAAGCTTTCTTT; CDR3aa: CAISGPKAGGGETEAFF
j_gene: TRBJ2-3; v_gene: TRBV7-2; d_gene: .; abundance: few; CDR3nt: TGTGCCAGCAGCTTAGGGTCTAGCGTTGGTGCAGATACGCAGTATTTT; CDR3aa: CASSLGSSVGADTQYF
j_gene: TRBJ1-1; v_gene: TRBV27; d_gene: .; abundance: .; CDR3nt: TGTGCCAGCAGTTTTGGGGATTGGGACACTGAAGCTTTCTTT; CDR3aa: CASSFGDWDTEAFF
j_gene: TRBJ2-7; v_gene: TRBV18; d_gene: .; abundance: many; CDR3nt: TGTGCCAGCAGCCCGCAGTCCTACGAGCAGTACTTC; CDR3aa: CASSPQSYEQYF
j_gene: TRBJ2-7; v_gene: TRBV6-2/TRBV6-3; d_gene: .; abundance: few; CDR3nt: TGTGCCAGCAGCGACAACTACGAGCAGTACTTC; CDR3aa: CASSDNYEQYF
j_gene: TRBJ2-5; v_gene: TRBV5-8; d_gene: .; abundance: .; CDR3nt: TGTGCCAGCAGCCGTGGACTGCCGGAGACCCAGTACTTC; CDR3aa: CASSRGLPETQYF
j_gene: TRBJ1-1; v_gene: TRBV7-8; d_gene: .; abundance: few; CDR3nt: TGTGCCAGCAGCCGGGGGGAGGGTGCAACTGAAGCTTTCTTT; CDR3aa: CASSRGEGATEAFF
j_gene: TRBJ2-3; v_gene: TRBV27; d_gene: .; abundance: .; CDR3nt: TGTGCCAGCAGTTTCAGACACCGGGACACCGGCCCAGATACGCAGTATTTT; CDR3aa: CASSFRHRDTGPDTQYF
j_gene: TRBJ1-1; v_gene: TRBV28; d_gene: .; abundance: .; CDR3nt: TGTGCCAGCAGCCCTCGGGGCAGGGGCTTGGACACTGAAGCTTTCTTT; CDR3aa: CASSPRGRGLDTEAFF
j_gene: TRBJ2-2; v_gene: TRBV15; d_gene: .; abundance: few; CDR3nt: TGTGCCACCAGCAGAGCTCCGGGGCTCACGAGCACCGGGGAGCTGTTTTTT; CDR3aa: CATSRAPGLTSTGELFF
j_gene: TRBJ2-4; v_gene: TRBV7-2; d_gene: TRBD1; abundance: .; CDR3nt: TGTGCCAGCAGACGCCGGGACAGGGGGTCCATTCAGTACTTC; CDR3aa: CASRRRDRGSIQYF
j_gene: TRBJ2-3; v_gene: TRBV12-5; d_gene: .; abundance: .; CDR3nt: TGTGCTAGTGGCAAAGGAACAGATACGCAGTATTTT; CDR3aa: CASGKGTDTQYF
j_gene: TRBJ2-3; v_gene: TRBV5-1; d_gene: .; abundance: .; CDR3nt: TGCGCCAGCAGCCTAAGCGGCAGGGTTGAGACAGATACGCAGTATTTT; CDR3aa: CASSLSGRVETDTQYF
j_gene: TRBJ2-7; v_gene: TRBV5-6; d_gene: TRBD1; abundance: few; CDR3nt: TGTGCCAGCAGCTTGGCGGACAGGGCCACCTACGAGCAGTACTTC; CDR3aa: CASSLADRATYEQYF
j_gene: TRBJ2-7; v_gene: TRBV28; d_gene: TRBD1; abundance: .; CDR3nt: TGTGCCAGCAGTTTACTCAAAACAGTTGCGGGACAGGGGCCCTACGAGCAGTACTTC; CDR3aa: CASSLLKTVAGQGPYEQYF
j_gene: TRBJ2-5; v_gene: TRBV30; d_gene: .; abundance: many; CDR3nt: TGTGCCTGGAGGAGTCAGGGTGCAGAGACCCAGTACTTC; CDR3aa: CAWRSQGAETQYF
j_gene: TRBJ1-1; v_gene: TRBV29-1; d_gene: .; abundance: many; CDR3nt: TGCAGCGTTGTCGGGCAGGGAGGCACTGAAGCTTTCTTT; CDR3aa: CSVVGQGGTEAFF
j_gene: TRBJ2-5; v_gene: TRBV11-2; d_gene: TRBD2; abundance: .; CDR3nt: TGTGCCAGCAGCCGGACTAGCGGGAACTGGGAGACCCAGTACTTC; CDR3aa: CASSRTSGNWETQYF
j_gene: TRBJ2-1; v_gene: TRBV3-1; d_gene: .; abundance: .; CDR3nt: TGTGCCAGCAGCCAAGAACTAGGACGGTATGAGCAGTTCTTC; CDR3aa: CASSQELGRYEQFF
j_gene: TRBJ2-3; v_gene: TRBV7-3; d_gene: .; abundance: few; CDR3nt: TGTGCCAGCAGCTTTAGGGCGGGTAGCACAGATACGCAGTATTTT; CDR3aa: CASSFRAGSTDTQYF
j_gene: TRBJ2-7; v_gene: TRBV7-3; d_gene: TRBD2; abundance: few; CDR3nt: TGTGCCAGCAGCTTGGGACTACCGCTGAGCTCCTACGAGCAGTACTTC; CDR3aa: CASSLGLPLSSYEQYF
j_gene: TRBJ2-2; v_gene: TRBV20-1; d_gene: .; abundance: few; CDR3nt: TGCAGTGCTAGAGTGCGAGGCACCGGGGAGCTGTTTTTT; CDR3aa: CSARVRGTGELFF
j_gene: TRBJ2-5; v_gene: TRBV29-1; d_gene: .; abundance: few; CDR3nt: TGCAGCGTCCATGGGGGCGGGCCCGGCATGGAGACCCAGTACTTC; CDR3aa: CSVHGGGPGMETQYF
j_gene: TRBJ2-5; v_gene: TRBV7-6; d_gene: .; abundance: once; CDR3nt: TGTGCCAGCAGCATTCGGACAAATCAAGAGACCCAGTACTTC; CDR3aa: CASSIRTNQETQYF
j_gene: TRBJ2-5; v_gene: TRBV5-7; d_gene: TRBD2; abundance: few; CDR3nt: TGTGCCAGCAGCCTCACTAGCGGGAGGTTTTATGAGACCCAGTACTTC; CDR3aa: CASSLTSGRFYETQYF
j_gene: TRBJ2-7; v_gene: TRBV7-9; d_gene: .; abundance: few; CDR3nt: TGTGCCAGCAGCTTAGGGCCCCTGGCCCTGTACTTC; CDR3aa: CASSLGPLALYF
j_gene: TRBJ2-1; v_gene: TRBV27; d_gene: .; abundance: .; CDR3nt: TGTGCCAGCAGCGCAGCCATCTTCGGGGTCCAGACCTACAATGAGCAGTTCTTC; CDR3aa: CASSAAIFGVQTYNEQFF
j_gene: TRBJ1-2; v_gene: TRBV28; d_gene: .; abundance: few; CDR3nt: TGTGCCAGCAGTATCGCGGCTACCCCATCTAGGGGCTACACCTTC; CDR3aa: CASSIAATPSRGYTF
j_gene: TRBJ2-7; v_gene: TRBV20-1; d_gene: .; abundance: few; CDR3nt: TGCAGTGCTAGAGAGGGCAGGGGGGCCCGATTCTACGAGCAGTACTTC; CDR3aa: CSAREGRGARFYEQYF
j_gene: TRBJ2-2; v_gene: TRBV2; d_gene: TRBD2; abundance: few; CDR3nt: TGTGCCAGCTCTAGGGAGCGGGACGGGGAGCTGTTTTTT; CDR3aa: CASSRERDGELFF
j_gene: TRBJ1-5; v_gene: TRBV7-2; d_gene: .; abundance: many; CDR3nt: TGTGCCAGCAGCTTAGGTCAGACTATCAATCAGCCCCAGCATTTT; CDR3aa: CASSLGQTINQPQHF
j_gene: TRBJ2-7; v_gene: TRBV6-1; d_gene: .; abundance: .; CDR3nt: TGTGCCAGCAGAAAACAGGGTTCCTACGAGCAGTACTTC; CDR3aa: CASRKQGSYEQYF
j_gene: TRBJ2-7; v_gene: TRBV20-1; d_gene: .; abundance: few; CDR3nt: TGCAGTGCTAGAGATCTGAAAGGGGGATCCTACGAGCAGTACTTC; CDR3aa: CSARDLKGGSYEQYF
j_gene: TRBJ2-5; v_gene: TRBV7-2; d_gene: .; abundance: .; CDR3nt: TGTGCCAGCAGCTTTGGGGCCTCCCAAGAGACCCAGTACTTC; CDR3aa: CASSFGASQETQYF
j_gene: TRBJ2-7; v_gene: TRBV5-1; d_gene: .; abundance: few; CDR3nt: TGCGCCAGCAGATCATGGGTGAATACCTACGAGCAGTACTTC; CDR3aa: CASRSWVNTYEQYF
j_gene: TRBJ1-6; v_gene: TRBV2; d_gene: TRBD1; abundance: few; CDR3nt: TGTGCCAGCACCCAGGAGGGACAGGGAAATTCACCCCTCCACTTT; CDR3aa: CASTQEGQGNSPLHF
j_gene: TRBJ2-1; v_gene: TRBV7-3; d_gene: .; abundance: .; CDR3nt: TGTGCCAGCAGCTTAATGGCAGGTTTTTACAACAATGAGCAGTTCTTC; CDR3aa: CASSLMAGFYNNEQFF
j_gene: TRBJ2-2; v_gene: TRBV6-5; d_gene: TRBD1; abundance: few; CDR3nt: TGTGCCAGCAGTTTCCCAGACAGGGCGTCCGGGGAGCTGTTTTTT; CDR3aa: CASSFPDRASGELFF
j_gene: TRBJ2-1; v_gene: TRBV15; d_gene: .; abundance: few; CDR3nt: TGTGCCACCACCTCCAATGAGCAGTTCTTC; CDR3aa: CATTSNEQFF
j_gene: TRBJ1-1; v_gene: TRBV5-1; d_gene: .; abundance: few; CDR3nt: TGCGCCAGCAGCAGAACAGGGATTCCTGAAGCTTTCTTT; CDR3aa: CASSRTGIPEAFF
j_gene: TRBJ2-2; v_gene: TRBV19; d_gene: TRBD1; abundance: few; CDR3nt: TGTGCCAGTAAGGACAGGGGGACGAACACCGGGGAGCTGTTTTTT; CDR3aa: CASKDRGTNTGELFF